A single sample is the source of the 23 T cell receptor beta chains below, sequenced in a study of radiotherapy plus CTLA-4 blockade in lung cancer. Produced via immunoSEQ multiplex PCR; TCRdb's table is partial and in-frame only. The repertoire includes tens of thousands of clones, around 90% of them detected once, and roughly a sixth sits in the top ten. The specimen comprised peripheral blood, sampled from a patient treated with radiotherapy plus ipilimumab. These receptors originate from a human donor with non-small cell lung cancer that progressed on radiotherapy plus ipilimumab.

The J gene is TRBJ2-1, the V gene TRBV5-1, with TRBD2 matching 9 bases. The germline V gene has CDR1 SGHRS and CDR2 YFSETQ. This CDR3 region has 16 residues. V shed 0 bases and J 5 bases; nucleotides not matched to a gene: 6. CDR3 DNA sequence: TGCGCCAGCAGCTTGGAGATCGGACTAGCGAACAATGAGCAGTTCTTC. Translation: CASSLEIGLANNEQFF.

V gene TRBV9 combines with J gene TRBJ1-1; TRBD1 might be the D (6 bases). This CDR3 has 15 residues. Trimming removed 4 bases from V and 1 base from J, with 14 bases in between. Germline loops: CDR1 SGDLS, CDR2 YYNGEE. CDR3 DNA sequence: TGTGCCAGCAGCCCCCACAGGGCCGAGAACACTGAAGCTTTCTTT. Translation gives CASSPHRAENTEAFF.

The chain joins TRBV30 to TRBJ2-2, with D possibly matching TRBD1 (6 bases). V lost 2 bases and J 5 bases, leaving 12 bases between the germline ends. The CDR3 covers 14 residues. Germline V gives CDR1 GTSNPN, CDR2 SVGIG (reference sequence). The CDR3 DNA reads as TGTGCCTGGAGTTCGGGACACTGGACCGGGGAGCTGTTTTTT. Its protein is CAWSSGHWTGELFF.

This chain links TRBV7-2 with TRBJ1-4; 7 bases map to TRBD1. V was clipped by 4 bases and J by 3 bases; unmatched bases: 2. The CDR3 length is 14 residues. Germline loops: CDR1 SGHTA, CDR2 FQGNSA. The CDR3 protein is CASSSQGANEKLFF. The CDR3 bases are TGTGCCAGCAGCTCGCAGGGGGCTAATGAAAAACTGTTTTTT. Full variable domain (remainder filled in from reference TRBV7-2 and TRBJ1-4): GAGVSQSPSNKVTEKGKDVELRCDPISGHTALYWYRQSLGQGLEFLIYFQGNSAPDKSGLPSDRFSAERTGGSVSTLTIQRTQQEDSAVYLCASSSQGANEKLFFGSGTQLSVL.

CDR3 sequence (DNA): TGCGCCAGCAGCTTGGTAAGAGGGCCCGCTGGTGAGCAGTTCTTC. Translation gives CASSLVRGPAGEQFF. The chain carries TRBV5-1 and TRBJ2-1; TRBD2 is a possible D gene (5 bases). Per the germline V gene, CDR1 is SGHRS and CDR2 is YFSETQ. The length of the CDR3 is 15 residues. Trimming took 0 bases from V and 9 from J, leaving 16 bases between them.

This clone has only one observation. This chain joins TRBV5-1 and TRBJ2-3, with D perhaps matching TRBD2 (6 bases). The V gene lost 8 bases and the J gene lost 2 bases, with 15 bases spanning the gap. The V gene's germline CDR1 is SGHRS and CDR2 YFSETQ. The length of the CDR3 is 14 residues. Here the CDR3 reads CASSTGGNTDTQYF. CDR3 in DNA: TGCGCCAGTTCGACTGGGGGGAACACAGATACGCAGTATTTT.

This clone showed up just once. The chain combines TRBV7-6 with TRBJ2-1, with TRBD1 identical over 7 bases. J gave up 7 bases and V 5 bases, and 5 bases lay outside the gene matches. The CDR3 contains 13 residues. From germline, CDR1 is SGHVS and CDR2 FNYEAQ. The CDR3: CASSQGQLNEQFF. The DNA for the CDR3 is TGTGCCAGCAGCCAGGGACAGCTTAATGAGCAGTTCTTC.

A remark on this clone: Sequence at one end of the junction differs from germline and may be a read error. The chain links TRBV2 to TRBJ2-7, with unresolved D. In germline, CDR1 is SNHLY, CDR2 FYNNEI. CDR3 length equals 14 residues. The CDR3 DNA sequence: TGTGCCAGCACTGAATCGTGGCAGACCTACGAGCAGTACTTC. Protein sequence: CASTESWQTYEQYF.

The chain couples TRBV9 to TRBJ1-2, with D possibly being TRBD1 (5 bases). Germline assignment: CDR1 SGDLS and CDR2 YYNGEE. Trimming shortened V by 0 bases and J by 3 bases, and 12 bases separated the two germline ends. This CDR3 spans 15 amino acids. CDR3 nucleotides: TGTGCCAGCAGCGTAGCTACGCAGGGCTACTATGGCTACACCTTC. It codes for CASSVATQGYYGYTF.

Only one count was recorded for this clone. CDR3 in DNA: TGTGCCAGCAGTGTAAGACCGGGACAGCCCCGGAATCAGCCCCAGCATTTT. Its protein is CASSVRPGQPRNQPQHF. V is TRBV2 and J is TRBJ1-5; TRBD1 aligns across 7 bases. Unmatched junction bases numbered 13, after V lost 4 bases and J lost 4 bases. There are 17 residues in the CDR3. Germline V gene data show CDR1 as SNHLY and CDR2 as FYNNEI.

The chain uses TRBV6-5 and TRBJ2-1; maybe TRBD1 (5 bases). This CDR3 is 13 amino acids long. Germline CDR1 reads MNHEY; CDR2 reads SVGAGI. The V gene lost 10 bases and the J gene lost 8 bases, with 18 bases spanning the gap. CDR3 nucleotide sequence: TGTGCCACCGGGCAGGGTTGGGGTTATGAGCAGTTCTTC. Translation: CATGQGWGYEQFF.

The V call is TRBV7-2, the J call TRBJ1-5; D unclear. V gave up 3 bases and J gave up 6 bases, with 15 bases separating them. Germline loops: CDR1 SGHTA, CDR2 FQGNSA. The CDR3 sequence is 15 residues long. CDR3 amino acids: CASSLAHGSGQPQHF. The CDR3 nucleotides are TGTGCCAGCAGCTTGGCCCATGGGTCCGGTCAGCCCCAGCATTTT.

The gene calls are TRBV7-3 and TRBJ2-5; D call uncertain. The CDR3 is 13 amino acids. CDR1 SGHTA and CDR2 FQGTGA come from the germline V gene. V dropped 5 bases and J dropped 4 bases, with 11 bases sitting between them. CDR3 loop: CASSPTSGETQYF. DNA for the CDR3: TGTGCCAGCAGCCCGACATCGGGAGAGACCCAGTACTTC.

This rearrangement joins TRBV5-1 to TRBJ2-3; 15 bases align to TRBD2. CDR3 length: 18 amino acids. In germline, CDR1 is SGHRS, CDR2 YFSETQ. V was clipped by 3 bases and J by 0 bases; unmatched bases: 5. CDR3 in DNA: TGCGCCAGCAGCTCGGGACTAGCGGGGGGACCTAGCACAGATACGCAGTATTTT. Its protein is CASSSGLAGGPSTDTQYF.

The chain couples TRBV4-2 to TRBJ2-7; D is unresolved. The V and J ends lost 1 base and 12 bases respectively, with 13 bases between them. The CDR3 is 12 residues long. The germline gives CDR1 LGHNA, CDR2 YNFKEQ. CDR3 amino acids: CASSQGGLRRYF. In DNA, the CDR3 is TGTGCCAGCAGCCAAGGAGGTCTCCGCAGGTACTTC.

The chain uses TRBV7-2 and TRBJ2-5; TRBD2 is a possible D gene (7 bases). This CDR3 comprises 15 residues. The germline V gene encodes CDR1 SGHTA and CDR2 FQGNSA. V gave up 2 bases and J gave up 5 bases, with 15 bases separating them. In nucleotides, the CDR3 is TGTGCCAGCAGCTTATCCTTCGCGGGGGCGGAGACCCAGTACTTC. The encoded protein is CASSLSFAGAETQYF.

V and J are TRBV13 and TRBJ2-3; 9 bases line up with TRBD2. The junction had 10 bases not matched to a gene; V was cut back by 8 bases and J by 4 bases. The CDR3 contains 15 residues. Germline CDR1 and CDR2: PRHDT and FYEKMQ (reference sequence). Here the CDR3 reads CASVRGSGRADTQYF. The CDR3 DNA follows: TGTGCCAGCGTCCGAGGTAGCGGGAGAGCAGATACGCAGTATTTT. Based on the CDR3 plus reference TRBV13 and TRBJ2-3, the full variable domain is AAGVIQSPRHLIKEKRETATLKCYPIPRHDTVYWYQQGPGQDPQFLISFYEKMQSDKGSIPDRFSAQQFSDYHSELNMSSLELGDSALYFCASVRGSGRADTQYFGPGTRLTVL.

The genes are TRBV21-1 and TRBJ2-1; no check of the table's D call, TRBD2, against the DNA was made. TRBV21-1 is deemed a pseudogene. The CDR3 sequence is 19 residues long. For the CDR3, the DNA is TGTGCCAGCACCCGGGACAGGGAAAAACTAGCGGGAGGAGATCGGGAGCAGTTCTTC. Protein sequence: CASTRDREKLAGGDREQFF.

This clone was seen more than once but under ten times. The chain recombines TRBV19 with TRBJ1-6; the match to TRBD1 covers 8 bases. Germline V gene lookup returns CDR1 LNHDA and CDR2 SQIVND (reference sequence). This CDR3 has 13 amino acids. The ends lost 9 bases at V and 8 bases at J; junction bases unmatched: 6. CDR3 amino acids: CASSGQEYSPLHF. CDR3 DNA sequence: TGTGCCAGCTCGGGACAGGAGTATTCACCCCTCCACTTT.

This clone was seen more than once but under ten times. The rearrangement joins TRBV19 to TRBJ2-7, with 12 positions matching TRBD1. This CDR3 is 15 amino acids long. Germline trimming cut 5 bases from V and 2 bases from J; bases unmatched to any gene: 4. Germline V gives CDR1 LNHDA, CDR2 SQIVND (reference sequence). The CDR3 sequence is CASSPGTGGAYEQYF. CDR3 DNA: TGTGCCAGTAGTCCCGGGACAGGGGGCGCCTACGAGCAGTACTTC.

This chain joins TRBV7-2 and TRBJ1-2; D unresolved. The length of the CDR3 is 12 residues. Germline CDR1 reads SGHTA; CDR2 reads FQGNSA. Trimming removed 1 base at V and 5 bases at J, with 5 bases between. This CDR3 reads CASSLGGYGYTF. The CDR3 DNA reads TGTGCCAGCAGCTTAGGGGGTTATGGCTACACCTTC.

The chain uses TRBV7-2 and TRBJ2-7; TRBD1 matches 10 bases. Looked up from germline, CDR1 is SGHTA and CDR2 is FQGNSA. J gave up 5 bases and V 5 bases, and 6 bases lay outside the gene matches. This CDR3 is built from 14 residues. The chain's CDR3 is CASSPRQGADEQYF. CDR3 in DNA: TGTGCCAGCAGCCCACGACAGGGGGCCGACGAGCAGTACTTC.

The chain has TRBV9 and TRBJ2-3; no reliable D call. Trimming removed 0 bases at V and 1 base at J, with 9 bases between. There are 15 residues in the CDR3. Per the germline V gene, CDR1 is SGDLS and CDR2 is YYNGEE. The CDR3 reads CASSVVGGGTDTQYF. CDR3 bases: TGTGCCAGCAGCGTAGTAGGTGGGGGCACAGATACGCAGTATTTT. Variable domain in full (rest from reference TRBV9 and TRBJ2-3): DSGVTQTPKHLITATGQRVTLRCSPRSGDLSVYWYQQSLDQGLQFLIQYYNGEERAKGNILERFSAQQFPDLHSELNLSSLELGDSALYFCASSVVGGGTDTQYFGPGTRLTVL.